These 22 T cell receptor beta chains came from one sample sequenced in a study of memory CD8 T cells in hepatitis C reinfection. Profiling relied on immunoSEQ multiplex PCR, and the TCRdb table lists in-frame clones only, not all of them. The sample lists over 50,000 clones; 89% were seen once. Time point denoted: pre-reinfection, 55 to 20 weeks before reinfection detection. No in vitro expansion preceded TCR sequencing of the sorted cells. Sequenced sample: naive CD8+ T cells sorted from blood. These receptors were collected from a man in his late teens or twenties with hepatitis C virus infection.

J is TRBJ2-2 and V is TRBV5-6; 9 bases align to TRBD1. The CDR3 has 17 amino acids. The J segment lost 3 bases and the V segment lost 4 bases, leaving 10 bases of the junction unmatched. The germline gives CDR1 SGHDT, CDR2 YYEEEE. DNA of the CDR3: TGTGCCAGCAGCCCCGAAATGACAGGGGGATACACCGGGGAGCTGTTTTTT. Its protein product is CASSPEMTGGYTGELFF.

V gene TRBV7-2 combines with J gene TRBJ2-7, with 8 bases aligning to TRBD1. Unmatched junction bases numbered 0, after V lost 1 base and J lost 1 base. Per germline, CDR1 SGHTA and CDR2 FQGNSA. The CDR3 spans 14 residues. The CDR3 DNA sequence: TGTGCCAGCAGCTTAGGGGACAGGTCCTACGAGCAGTACTTC. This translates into CASSLGDRSYEQYF.

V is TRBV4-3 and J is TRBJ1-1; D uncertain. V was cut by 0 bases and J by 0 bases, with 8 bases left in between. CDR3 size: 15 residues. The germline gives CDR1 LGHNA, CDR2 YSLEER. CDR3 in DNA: TGCGCCAGCAGCCAAGACTCAAGCATGAACACTGAAGCTTTCTTT. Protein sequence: CASSQDSSMNTEAFF.

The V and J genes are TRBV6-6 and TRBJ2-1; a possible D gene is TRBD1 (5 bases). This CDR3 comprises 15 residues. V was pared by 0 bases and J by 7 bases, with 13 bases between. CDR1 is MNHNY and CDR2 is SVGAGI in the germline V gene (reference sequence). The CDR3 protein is CASSYSSRAENEQFF. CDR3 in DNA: TGTGCCAGCAGTTACTCGTCCAGGGCGGAAAATGAGCAGTTCTTC.

CDR3: CASSLNGDSYEQYF. CDR3 coding DNA: TGTGCCAGCAGTTTAAACGGGGACTCCTACGAGCAGTACTTC. The V call is TRBV27, the J call TRBJ2-7; D perhaps matches TRBD2 (5 bases). Germline V gene data show CDR1 as MNHEY and CDR2 as SMNVEV (reference sequence). The CDR3 has 14 amino acids. Trimming removed 2 bases from V and 0 bases from J, with 8 bases in between.

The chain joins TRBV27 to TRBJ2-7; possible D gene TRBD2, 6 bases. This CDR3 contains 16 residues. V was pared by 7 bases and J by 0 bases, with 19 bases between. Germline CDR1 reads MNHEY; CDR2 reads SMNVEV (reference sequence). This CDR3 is CASKSDGLSVSYEQYV. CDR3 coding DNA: TGTGCCAGCAAATCGGACGGACTATCCGTCTCCTACGAGCAGTACGTC.

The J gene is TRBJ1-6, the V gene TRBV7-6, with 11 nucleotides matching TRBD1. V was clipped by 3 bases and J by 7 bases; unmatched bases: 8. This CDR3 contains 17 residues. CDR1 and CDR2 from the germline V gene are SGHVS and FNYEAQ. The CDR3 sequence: CASSLGGQGAWNSPLHF. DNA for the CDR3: TGTGCCAGCAGCTTGGGTGGACAGGGGGCTTGGAATTCACCCCTCCACTTT.

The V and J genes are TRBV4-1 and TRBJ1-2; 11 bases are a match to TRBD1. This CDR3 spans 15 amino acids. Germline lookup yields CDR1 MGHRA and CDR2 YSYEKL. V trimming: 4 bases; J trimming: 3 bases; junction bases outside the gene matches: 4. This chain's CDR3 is CASSLTGQGDYGYTF. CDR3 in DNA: TGCGCCAGCAGCCTCACGGGACAGGGGGACTATGGCTACACCTTC.

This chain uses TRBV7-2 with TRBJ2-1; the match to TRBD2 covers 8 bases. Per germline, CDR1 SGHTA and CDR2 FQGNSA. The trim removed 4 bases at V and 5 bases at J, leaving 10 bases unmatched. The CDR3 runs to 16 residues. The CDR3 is CASSSTIAGWDNEQFF. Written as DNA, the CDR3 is TGTGCCAGCAGCTCTACAATAGCGGGATGGGACAATGAGCAGTTCTTC.

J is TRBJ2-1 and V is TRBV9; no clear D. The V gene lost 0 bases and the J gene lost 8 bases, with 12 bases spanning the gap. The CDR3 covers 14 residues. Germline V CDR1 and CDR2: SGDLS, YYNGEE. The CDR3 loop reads CASSVEPRVDEQFF. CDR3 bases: TGTGCCAGCAGCGTAGAGCCCCGTGTAGATGAGCAGTTCTTC.

The CDR3 loop reads CASSPDRGLNTEAFF. For the CDR3, the DNA is TGTGCCAGTAGCCCGGACAGGGGGTTGAACACTGAAGCTTTCTTT. The rearrangement joins TRBV19 to TRBJ1-1, with 10 bases matching TRBD1. Germline CDR1 and CDR2: LNHDA and SQIVND (reference sequence). The V segment lost 6 bases and the J segment 0 bases; nucleotides outside the gene matches: 4. The CDR3 extends over 15 amino acids. The full variable domain, rest sourced from reference TRBV19 and TRBJ1-1, is DGGITQSPKYLFRKEGQNVTLSCEQNLNHDAMYWYRQDPGQGLRLIYYSQIVNDFQKGDIAEGYSVSREKKESFPLTVTSAQKNPTAFYLCASSPDRGLNTEAFFGQGTRLTVV.

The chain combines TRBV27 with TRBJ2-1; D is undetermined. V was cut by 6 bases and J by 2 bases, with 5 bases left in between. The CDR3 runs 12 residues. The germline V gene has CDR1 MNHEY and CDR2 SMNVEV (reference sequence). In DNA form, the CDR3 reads TGTGCCAGCAGCTTTCCCTACAATGAGCAGTTCTTC. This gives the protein CASSFPYNEQFF.

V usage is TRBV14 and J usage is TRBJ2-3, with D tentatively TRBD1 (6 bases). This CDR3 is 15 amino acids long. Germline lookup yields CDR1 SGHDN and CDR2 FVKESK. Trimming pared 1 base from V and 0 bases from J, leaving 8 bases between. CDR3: CASSQGTVSTDTQYF. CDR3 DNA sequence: TGTGCCAGCAGCCAAGGGACAGTTAGCACAGATACGCAGTATTTT. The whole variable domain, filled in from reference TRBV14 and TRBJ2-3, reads EAGVTQFPSHSVIEKGQTVTLRCDPISGHDNLYWYRRVMGKEIKFLLHFVKESKQDESGMPNNRFLAERTGGTYSTLKVQPAELEDSGVYFCASSQGTVSTDTQYFGPGTRLTVL.

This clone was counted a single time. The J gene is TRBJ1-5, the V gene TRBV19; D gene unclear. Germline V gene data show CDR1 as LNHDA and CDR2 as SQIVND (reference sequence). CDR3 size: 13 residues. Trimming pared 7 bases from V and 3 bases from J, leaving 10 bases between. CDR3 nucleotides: TGTGCCAGTACGAACAGCTCCAATCAGCCCCAGCATTTT. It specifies CASTNSSNQPQHF.

This CDR3 reads CASSTGGRGHGEQFF. Written as DNA, the CDR3 is TGTGCCAGTAGTACGGGGGGCAGGGGGCATGGTGAGCAGTTCTTC. V and J are TRBV19 and TRBJ2-1, with D perhaps matching TRBD1 (8 bases). V lost 4 bases and J 9 bases, leaving 19 bases between the germline ends. This CDR3 contains 15 residues. Germline CDR1 and CDR2: LNHDA and SQIVND (reference sequence).

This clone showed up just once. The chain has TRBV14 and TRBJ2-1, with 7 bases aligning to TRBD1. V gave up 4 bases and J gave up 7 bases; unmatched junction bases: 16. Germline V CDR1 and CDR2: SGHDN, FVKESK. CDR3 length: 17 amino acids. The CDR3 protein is CASSLTPETGLENEQFF. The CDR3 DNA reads TGTGCCAGCAGCCTCACGCCAGAGACAGGGCTCGAAAATGAGCAGTTCTTC.

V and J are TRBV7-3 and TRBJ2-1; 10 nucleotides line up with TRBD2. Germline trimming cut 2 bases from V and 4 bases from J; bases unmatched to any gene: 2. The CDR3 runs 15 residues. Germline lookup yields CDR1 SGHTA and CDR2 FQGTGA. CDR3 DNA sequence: TGTGCCAGCAGCTTATTAGCGGGAGGATACAATGAGCAGTTCTTC. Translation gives CASSLLAGGYNEQFF. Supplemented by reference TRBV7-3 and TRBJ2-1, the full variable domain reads GAGVSQTPSNKVTEKGKYVELRCDPISGHTALYWYRQSLGQGPEFLIYFQGTGAADDSGLPNDRFFAVRPEGSVSTLKIQRTERGDSAVYLCASSLLAGGYNEQFFGPGTRLTVL.

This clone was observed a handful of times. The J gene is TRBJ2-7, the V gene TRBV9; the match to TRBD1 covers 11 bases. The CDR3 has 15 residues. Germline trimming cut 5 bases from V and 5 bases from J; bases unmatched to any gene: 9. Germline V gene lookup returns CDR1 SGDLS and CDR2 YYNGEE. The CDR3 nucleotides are TGTGCCAGCAGTTCCGGGACAGGGGGGCCCGACGAGCAGTACTTC. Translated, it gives CASSSGTGGPDEQYF.

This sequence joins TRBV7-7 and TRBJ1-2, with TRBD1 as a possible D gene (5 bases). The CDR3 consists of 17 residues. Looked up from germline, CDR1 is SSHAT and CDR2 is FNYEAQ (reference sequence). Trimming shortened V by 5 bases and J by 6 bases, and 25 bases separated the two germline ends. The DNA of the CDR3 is TGTGCCAGCAGCGCGGACGAATTCCTCGAGTGGGGGGATGGCTACACCTTC. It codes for CASSADEFLEWGDGYTF.

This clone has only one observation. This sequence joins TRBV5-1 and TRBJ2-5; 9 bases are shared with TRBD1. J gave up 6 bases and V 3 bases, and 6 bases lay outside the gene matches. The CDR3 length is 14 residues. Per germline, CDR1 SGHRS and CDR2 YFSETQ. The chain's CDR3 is CASSSGTGSQTQYF. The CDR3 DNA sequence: TGCGCCAGCAGCTCGGGGACAGGGAGTCAGACCCAGTACTTC.

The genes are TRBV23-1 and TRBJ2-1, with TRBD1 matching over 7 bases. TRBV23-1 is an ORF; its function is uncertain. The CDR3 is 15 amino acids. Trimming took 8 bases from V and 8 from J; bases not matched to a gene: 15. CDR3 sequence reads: CASPQPGQTTDEQFF. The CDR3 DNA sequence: TGCGCCAGCCCCCAGCCGGGACAGACCACTGATGAGCAGTTCTTC.

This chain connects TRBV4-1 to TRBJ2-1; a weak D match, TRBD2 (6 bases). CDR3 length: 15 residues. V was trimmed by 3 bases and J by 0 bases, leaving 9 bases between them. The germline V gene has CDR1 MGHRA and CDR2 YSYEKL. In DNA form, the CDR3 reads TGCGCCAGCAGCCAGCAGGAGGGCTCCTACAATGAGCAGTTCTTC. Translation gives CASSQQEGSYNEQFF.